The present TCR beta chain was sequenced within a study of OX40 agonist ivuxolimab in advanced cancers. Context from the whole study: The costimulatory receptor OX40 (CD134) was targeted by ivuxolimab, a fully human IgG2 agonistic monoclonal antibody. The purpose of peripheral TCRbeta sequencing was to test whether ivuxolimab changed TCR sequence diversity and led to clonal T-cell expansion. In the dose-escalation cohort, approximately 82% of patients were male, and the mean age was roughly 60 years with a range of roughly 23 to 79. Patients were allowed to have had prior anti-PD-1, anti-PD-L1 or anti-CTLA-4 therapy, and 30% to 40% of the dose-escalation patients had been treated with checkpoint inhibitors. The paper reports the monotherapy dose-escalation portion (N of about 47 patients) of the phase I ivuxolimab trial. Among the approximately 54 dose-escalation patients, approximately 20 had hepatocellular carcinoma, roughly 15 melanoma, 9 renal cell carcinoma and 9 head and neck cancer. Intravenous ivuxolimab was administered to patients every 2 weeks at six dose levels: 0.01, 0.1, 0.3, 1.5, 3 and 10 mg/kg. Three dose-escalation patients achieved partial responses, one with hepatocellular carcinoma and two with cutaneous melanoma. Here is what the overall study found, with its caveats: Clonal expansion of both CD4+ and CD8+ blood T cells was observed from baseline to week 6 at doses 0.1 to 3.0 mg/kg. After ivuxolimab, CD8+ T cells had more expanded clones than CD4+ T cells on average. In the 0.1-3.0 mg/kg groups, partial responders were among the patients with the lowest normalized peripheral clonal expansion, particularly in CD8+ T cells. The antigen specificity of the clonally expanded peripheral T cells was not determined. Low levels of normalized T-cell clonal expansion were also shown by some nonresponding patients.

To sequence the TCRbeta CDR3 region, genomic DNA was isolated from the sorted cells. The immunoSEQ Assay was used for sequencing of TCRbeta CDR3 regions. The table comes from immuneACCESS by way of TCRdb, which keeps in-frame sequences with V and J called. Part of the clones is missing from these tables; in studies checked, under half for an unresolved V gene and the rest for unknown reasons. The sample has about 54,000 clones on record, approximately 90% of them singletons. The ten largest account for roughly an eighth of the sample. Patients with a history of autoimmune disease or receiving systemic immunosuppression were excluded from the trial. Peripheral blood for TCR sequencing was collected from all dose cohorts at baseline, on cycle 4 day 1, and on cycle 7 day 1. Samples were obtained from an open-label, multicenter, first-in-human phase I dose-escalation trial of ivuxolimab. Adults with locally advanced or metastatic head and neck squamous cell, hepatocellular, melanoma or renal cell carcinoma were enrolled in the trial. Before TCR sequencing, CD4+ T cells and CD8+ T cells were sorted from peripheral blood as separate populations.

In this sample, this clone turned up once. No cognate antigen has been identified for it. The record has no base qualities; no much larger clone is one base away. The trim is 4 bases for V and 0 bases for J, with a gap of 20 bases between the germline ends. For CDR1 and CDR2, the germline V gene lists MGHRA and YSYEKL. There are 18 amino acids in the CDR3, from cysteine to phenylalanine inclusive. Just CDR3 DNA is preserved here, 54 bases in frame from base 1. This receptor was taken from an adult with an advanced solid tumor such as melanoma, head and neck, liver or kidney cancer. The sample consisted of CD4+ or CD8+ T cells sorted from blood, taken in a trial of the OX40 agonist ivuxolimab. The rearrangement combines TRBV4-1 with TRBJ2-3, with a tentative D gene TRBD2 over 5 matching bases. The nucleotides are TGCGCCAGCAGCCGACGGAGCGGACCTCTGACTAGCACAGATACGCAGTATTTT. It specifies CASSRRSGPLTSTDTQYF.